One and the same sample provided the 30 T cell receptor beta chains below, sequenced in a study of CD8+CD57+ T cells in acquired aplastic anemia. Before being chosen for sequencing, patients had shown CD8+CD57+ cell expansion by flow cytometry. Genomic DNA acted as the template from which TCR beta VDJ combination and CDR3 sequence profiling were carried out. TCRdb re-analysed the reads in MiXCR, keeping a single row per CDR3 protein. This sample has approximately 150,000 distinct CDR3 sequences, with 71% found just once. Sequenced material: sorted CD4+, CD8+, or CD8+CD57+ T cells (not recorded which) from PBMCs. Every receptor here comes from a human donor with aplastic anemia.

The V and J genes are TRBV20-1 and TRBJ2-3; weak D call: TRBD2 (5 bases). Trimming pared 2 bases from V and 8 bases from J, leaving 14 bases between. The CDR3 spans 13 residues. Germline V lookup: CDR1 DFQATT, CDR2 SNEGSKA (reference sequence). The CDR3 DNA is TGCAGTGCTAGAAGCGGCGCCCAGATTACGCAGTATTTT. It specifies CSARSGAQITQYF.

V is TRBV4-1 and J is TRBJ1-2, with 10 positions matching TRBD1. The CDR3 consists of 15 residues. Trimming at V came to 0 bases and at J to 8 bases, leaving 6 bases not matched to a gene. Germline CDR1 reads MGHRA; CDR2 reads YSYEKL. CDR3 sequence: CASSQEPGTGVGYTF. In nucleotides, the CDR3 is TGCGCCAGCAGCCAAGAGCCCGGGACAGGGGTAGGCTACACCTTC.

This clonotype was observed a handful of times. The genes are TRBV20-1 and TRBJ1-6; D unresolved. Trimming removed 3 bases at V and 8 bases at J, with 11 bases between. CDR3 size: 13 residues. Germline CDR1 and CDR2: DFQATT and SNEGSKA (reference sequence). This CDR3 is CSASTPGDSPLHF. CDR3 coding DNA: TGCAGTGCTAGTACCCCGGGCGATTCACCCCTCCACTTT.

J is TRBJ1-2 and V is TRBV2; D uncertain. The germline V gene encodes CDR1 SNHLY and CDR2 FYNNEI. The CDR3 loop spans 15 amino acids. Trimming removed 2 bases from V and 0 bases from J, with 10 bases in between. This CDR3 reads CASSEYGGANYGYTF. The CDR3 DNA reads as TGTGCCAGCAGTGAATACGGAGGAGCTAACTATGGCTACACCTTC. The complete variable domain, with remaining parts taken from reference TRBV2 and TRBJ1-2, reads EPEVTQTPSHQVTQMGQEVILRCVPISNHLYFYWYRQILGQKVEFLVSFYNNEISEKSEIFDDQFSVERPDGSNFTLKIRSTKLEDSAMYFCASSEYGGANYGYTFGSGTRLTVV.

The chain recombines TRBV19 with TRBJ1-5; no reliable D call. The V and J ends lost 3 bases and 2 bases respectively, with 11 bases between them. Germline lookup yields CDR1 LNHDA and CDR2 SQIVND (reference sequence). This CDR3 comprises 15 residues. The CDR3 DNA is TGTGCCAGTAGTATGACCGGGAACGGCAATCAGCCCCAGCATTTT. Translating it yields CASSMTGNGNQPQHF.

The gene calls are TRBV7-9 and TRBJ2-7; D may be TRBD2 (6 bases). The CDR3 totals 14 residues. Looked up from germline, CDR1 is SEHNR and CDR2 is FQNEAQ (reference sequence). V was clipped by 5 bases and J by 2 bases, with 13 bases between them. CDR3 residues: CASSRGGNPYEQYF. In DNA, the CDR3 is TGTGCCAGCAGCCGGGGCGGGAATCCCTACGAGCAGTACTTC.

This chain connects TRBV9 to TRBJ1-6; D is uncertain. Per the germline V gene, CDR1 is SGDLS and CDR2 is YYNGEE. The V end was cut by 0 bases, the J end by 12 bases, with 10 bases between. This CDR3 spans 13 amino acids. CDR3 region: CASSVAGSEPLHF. The DNA for the CDR3 is TGTGCCAGCAGCGTAGCAGGCTCCGAACCCCTCCACTTT.

The chain employs TRBV7-2 and TRBJ1-2; D remains unclear. Germline lookup yields CDR1 SGHTA and CDR2 FQGNSA. The CDR3 sequence is 14 residues long. Trimming pared 3 bases from V and 2 bases from J, leaving 10 bases between. The CDR3 region is CASSLGGPNYGYTF. The CDR3 nucleotides read TGTGCCAGCAGCTTGGGAGGACCCAACTATGGCTACACCTTC.

V and J are TRBV20-1 and TRBJ2-7; TRBD1 matches 9 bases. The CDR3 spans 13 residues. V trimming: 3 bases; J trimming: 1 base; junction bases outside the gene matches: 1. Germline CDR1 is DFQATT and CDR2 is SNEGSKA (reference sequence). CDR3 sequence (DNA): TGCAGTGCTAGGGGGACAGGGTCCTACGAGCAGTACGTC. This translates into CSARGTGSYEQYV.

This clonotype was counted between two and nine times. This rearrangement joins TRBV7-8 to TRBJ2-1; D might be TRBD2 (5 bases). The V end was cut by 7 bases, the J end by 1 base, with 8 bases between. The V gene's germline CDR1 is SGHVS and CDR2 FQNEAQ. The CDR3 length is 13 residues. In DNA, the CDR3 is TGTGCCAGCACACCGGGGTCCTACAATGAGCAGTTCTTC. Translation: CASTPGSYNEQFF.

The chain carries TRBV6-1 and TRBJ2-5; D ambiguous. V lost 4 bases to trimming and J lost 1 base, with 7 bases between them. The germline V gene has CDR1 MNHNS and CDR2 SASEGT. The CDR3 is 13 amino acids. The CDR3 bases are TGTGCCAGCAGTGGGTTGGGCCAAGAGACCCAGTACTTC. Translating it yields CASSGLGQETQYF.

The rearrangement joins TRBV20-1 to TRBJ2-7, with a weak D call TRBD1 (5 bases). Trimming removed 1 base at V and 6 bases at J, with 7 bases between. The CDR3 is 11 residues long. Germline values: CDR1 DFQATT, CDR2 SNEGSKA (reference sequence). The CDR3 sequence: CSARGGVEQYF. CDR3 in DNA: TGCAGTGCTAGAGGGGGCGTCGAGCAGTACTTC.

This sequence joins TRBV7-3 and TRBJ1-1, with D uncertain. CDR3 length equals 13 residues. From germline, CDR1 is SGHTA and CDR2 FQGTGA. V was shortened by 1 base and J by 1 base, with 4 bases between the two germline ends. CDR3 sequence reads: CASSLMENTEAFF. The CDR3 bases are TGTGCCAGCAGCTTAATGGAGAACACTGAAGCTTTCTTT. The full variable domain, with the rest looked up from reference TRBV7-3 and TRBJ1-1, is GAGVSQTPSNKVTEKGKYVELRCDPISGHTALYWYRQSLGQGPEFLIYFQGTGAADDSGLPNDRFFAVRPEGSVSTLKIQRTERGDSAVYLCASSLMENTEAFFGQGTRLTVV.

The genes are TRBV19 and TRBJ2-7, with a tentative D call TRBD2 (5 bases). The CDR3 consists of 13 residues. The V gene lost 3 bases and the J gene lost 7 bases, with 13 bases spanning the gap. CDR1 LNHDA and CDR2 SQIVND come from the germline V gene (reference sequence). The CDR3 nucleotides read TGTGCCAGTAGTATGGCCCCGAGAGGGGAGCAGTACTTC. It encodes CASSMAPRGEQYF.

With regard to this clonotype: One junction end disagrees with the germline gene, perhaps due to a read error. The J gene is TRBJ2-5, the V gene TRBV6-4; 9 bases fit TRBD1. Germline V lookup: CDR1 MRHNA, CDR2 SNTAGT. This CDR3 contains 16 residues. This chain's CDR3 is CASSEGTGPNQEAQYF. Written as DNA, the CDR3 is TGTGCCAGCAGCGAGGGGACAGGGCCGAACCAAGAGGCCCAGTACTTC.

The rearrangement links TRBV6-4 to TRBJ2-5; D possibly corresponds to TRBD2 (6 bases). Germline CDR1 and CDR2: MRHNA and SNTAGT. This CDR3 is built from 13 residues. Trimming took 6 bases from V and 4 from J, leaving 12 bases between them. CDR3 loop: CASSRLESETQYF. As DNA, the CDR3 is TGTGCCAGCAGCAGACTAGAGTCAGAGACCCAGTACTTC.

This clonotype was recorded only once. The rearrangement uses TRBV7-2 and TRBJ2-7, with 8 positions matching TRBD1. V dropped 2 bases and J dropped 6; count of bases not matched to a gene: 6. The CDR3 has 14 residues. Germline V gene lookup returns CDR1 SGHTA and CDR2 FQGNSA. The CDR3, as DNA: TGTGCCAGCAGCTTATCTAGGACAGGGCCCGAGCAGTACTTC. Its protein is CASSLSRTGPEQYF.

The V and J genes are TRBV7-2 and TRBJ1-4, with 10 nucleotides matching TRBD1. Germline assignment: CDR1 SGHTA and CDR2 FQGNSA. This CDR3 contains 16 residues. The V and J ends lost 4 bases and 8 bases, in that order; junction bases with no gene match: 10. CDR3 sequence (DNA): TGTGCCAGCAGCTCGAGGTGGGGACAGGGGAACGAAAAACTGTTTTTT. It codes for CASSSRWGQGNEKLFF.

This clonotype came up a few times. The DNA of the CDR3 is TGTGCCAGCAGTCGGGACAGGAACACCGGGGAGCTGTTTTTT. As protein: CASSRDRNTGELFF. The V call is TRBV7-3, the J call TRBJ2-2; TRBD1 aligns across 7 bases. Germline CDR1 and CDR2: SGHTA and FQGTGA. V gave up 6 bases and J gave up 1 base; unmatched junction bases: 2. CDR3 length: 14 residues.

The chain couples TRBV2 to TRBJ2-3, with 9 nucleotides matching TRBD2. Germline V lookup: CDR1 SNHLY, CDR2 FYNNEI. The V gene end was trimmed by 6 bases and the J gene end by 0 bases; junction bases not matched to a gene: 10. The CDR3 runs to 17 residues. The CDR3 loop reads CASRGASGAPSTDTQYF. The CDR3 DNA sequence: TGTGCCAGCAGGGGGGCTAGCGGGGCCCCTAGCACAGATACGCAGTATTTT.

This rearrangement joins TRBV2 to TRBJ2-1, with TRBD2 matching 14 bases. V shed 7 bases and J 3 bases; nucleotides not matched to a gene: 11. The CDR3 extends over 18 amino acids. CDR1 is SNHLY, CDR2 FYNNEI, per germline. The CDR3, as DNA: TGTGCCAGCATGCCGGGACTAGCGGGAGAAAGGGTCTACAATGAGCAGTTCTTC. Its translation: CASMPGLAGERVYNEQFF.

The chain's CDR3 is CASSPGLAGAGEQYF. The CDR3 DNA reads TGTGCCAGCAGCCCGGGACTAGCGGGTGCTGGGGAGCAGTACTTC. V and J are TRBV5-4 and TRBJ2-7; 12 bases match TRBD2. CDR3 length: 15 amino acids. Germline trimming cut 4 bases from V and 7 bases from J; bases unmatched to any gene: 9. CDR1 and CDR2 from the germline V gene are SGHNT and YYREEE (reference sequence).

This chain joins TRBV14 and TRBJ1-2; D unclear. This CDR3 has 13 amino acids. Trimming removed 4 bases from V and 4 bases from J, with 10 bases in between. CDR1 and CDR2 from the germline V gene are SGHDN and FVKESK. As DNA, the CDR3 is TGTGCCAGCAGCCCGACACCTGTCTATGGCTACACCTTC. Protein sequence: CASSPTPVYGYTF.

This clonotype was seen only a few times. The CDR3 is CASSPLGQGPHEQYF. For the CDR3, the DNA is TGTGCCAGTAGTCCCCTAGGACAGGGGCCGCACGAGCAGTACTTC. This chain uses TRBV19 with TRBJ2-7, with 9 bases fitting TRBD1. The germline gives CDR1 LNHDA, CDR2 SQIVND (reference sequence). The CDR3 is made up of 15 amino acids. With V trimmed by 5 bases and J by 5 bases, 10 bases remained unmatched.

The chain uses TRBV7-6 and TRBJ1-2; D may be TRBD1 (6 bases). The CDR3 covers 14 residues. Germline V gene sequence: CDR1 SGHVS, CDR2 FNYEAQ. V was pared by 1 base and J by 4 bases, with 10 bases between. CDR3 bases: TGTGCCAGCAGCTTAGGGGGGCCTACCTATGGCTACACCTTC. Amino acid sequence: CASSLGGPTYGYTF.

This chain connects TRBV10-3 to TRBJ2-1; TRBD2 matches at 10 bases. CDR3 size: 14 residues. Germline lookup yields CDR1 ENHRY and CDR2 SYGVKD. The V gene end was trimmed by 10 bases and the J gene end by 8 bases; junction bases not matched to a gene: 11. For the CDR3, the DNA is TGTGCCACCAGCAGCGGGGGGGCCAGGGATGAGCAGTTCTTC. Protein product: CATSSGGARDEQFF.

The DNA of the CDR3 is TGTGCCAGCAGTGGATTACGAACAGTGGGGACAACCACTAACTATGGCTACACCTTC. Its protein product is CASSGLRTVGTTTNYGYTF. V gene TRBV25-1 combines with J gene TRBJ1-2; TRBD1 is a possible D gene (6 bases). CDR1 and CDR2 (germline): MGHDK, SYGVNS. The V end lost 4 bases, the J end lost 0 bases, and 24 bases lay between the germline ends. The CDR3 has 19 amino acids.

This chain uses TRBV5-6 with TRBJ1-2, with 7 bases lining up with TRBD1. This CDR3 spans 14 amino acids. With 4 bases clipped from V and 9 bases from J, the junction kept 12 bases outside the gene matches. Germline-derived CDR1 and CDR2 are SGHDT and YYEEEE. The CDR3 DNA follows: TGTGCCAGCAGCAGAGAGGGACAGCGGGATAGCTACACCTTC. It encodes CASSREGQRDSYTF. Variable domain in full (rest from reference TRBV5-6 and TRBJ1-2): DAGVTQSPTHLIKTRGQQVTLRCSPKSGHDTVSWYQQALGQGPQFIFQYYEEEERQRGNFPDRFSGHQFPNYSSELNVNALLLGDSALYLCASSREGQRDSYTFGSGTRLTVV.

This clonotype occurred a few times. This chain uses TRBV7-9 with TRBJ2-7; D not certain. With 6 bases removed from V and 2 bases from J, the gap between germline ends came to 8 bases. The CDR3 is 12 amino acids. Germline assignment: CDR1 SEHNR and CDR2 FQNEAQ (reference sequence). This CDR3 is CASSFRTYEQYF. The CDR3 bases are TGTGCCAGCAGTTTTCGAACCTACGAGCAGTACTTC.

The sample holds many counts of this clonotype. The chain recombines TRBV15 with TRBJ2-7; 8 nucleotides align to TRBD2. Trimming at V came to 1 base and at J to 7 bases, leaving 9 bases not matched to a gene. There are 15 residues in the CDR3. CDR1 LNHNV and CDR2 YYDKDF come from the germline V gene (reference sequence). The CDR3 loop reads CATSRVREGPEEQYF. CDR3 nucleotide sequence: TGTGCCACCAGCAGAGTACGGGAGGGCCCGGAAGAGCAGTACTTC.